This is a list of T cell receptor beta chains from one sample in a study of blood T cell repertoires in COVID-19. Profiling relied on immunoSEQ multiplex PCR, and the TCRdb table lists in-frame clones only, not all of them. The table shows 180,000 or so clones, with approximately 80% occurring only once. What was sequenced was PBMCs or T cells enriched from blood (not recorded which). The source of these receptors is a man in his 60s who had been exposed to COVID-19. CDR3s include the opening cysteine and the closing phenylalanine or tryptophan. A D gene is named only where the DNA matches it firmly. For some rows the clone size is stated as once, few or many, or as a class when expanded; others skip it.

clone size	V gene	D gene	J gene	CDR3 DNA	CDR3 protein
.	TRBV28	.	TRBJ2-5	TGTGCCAGCAGTCATATCTCCGGGACACAGGAGACCCAGTACTTC	CASSHISGTQETQYF
.	TRBV24-1	.	TRBJ2-7	TGTGCCACCAGTGTAGGGGCAGGGGCCCACGAGCAGTACTTC	CATSVGAGAHEQYF
once	TRBV9	.	TRBJ1-4	TGTGCCAGCAGCGTGGATCGACAGCCGGGTGAAAAACTGTTTTTT	CASSVDRQPGEKLFF
few	TRBV19	.	TRBJ2-1	TGTGCCAGTAGCCCCGACAGGAGCTCCTACAATGAGCAGTTCTTC	CASSPDRSSYNEQFF
few	TRBV7-2	.	TRBJ1-1	TGTGCCAGCAGTCATTACTCGAACACTGAAGCTTTCTTT	CASSHYSNTEAFF
.	TRBV6-6	.	TRBJ2-1	TGTGCCAGCAGGGGGGGAATAGCCTACAATGAGCAGTTCTTC	CASRGGIAYNEQFF
.	TRBV6-4	.	TRBJ2-1	TGTGCCAGCAGCAAAGACTACTGGTCGTTCAATGAGCAGTTCTTC	CASSKDYWSFNEQFF
.	TRBV10-3	.	TRBJ2-7	TGTGCCATCGGGATACAGGCCCACTACGAGCAGTACTTC	CAIGIQAHYEQYF
once	TRBV30	TRBD1	TRBJ1-1	TGTGCCTGGGACGGACAGGTCGGTTTGGCTTTCTTT	CAWDGQVGLAFF
.	TRBV6-5	TRBD1	TRBJ1-3	TGTGCCAGCAGTTACTCGGGACAGCTCTCTGGAAACACCATATATTTT	CASSYSGQLSGNTIYF
few	TRBV18	.	TRBJ1-6	TGTGCCAGCTCACCCAGGGGACCCGATTCACCCCTCCACTTT	CASSPRGPDSPLHF
.	TRBV30	TRBD1	TRBJ1-5	TGTGCCTGGGACCACGGACAGGGGGCTCAGCCCCAGCATTTT	CAWDHGQGAQPQHF
.	TRBV24-1	.	TRBJ2-3	TGTGCCACCAGTGACCTTTTAGATACGCAGTATTTT	CATSDLLDTQYF
.	TRBV6-5	TRBD2	TRBJ2-1	TGTGCCAGCAGTTCGCCTAGCGGGAGAGGGAATGAGCAGTTCTTC	CASSSPSGRGNEQFF
.	TRBV10-3	.	TRBJ1-4	TGTGCCATCAGTGAGCCGGGGGAAGGCTCGAATGAAAAACTGTTTTTT	CAISEPGEGSNEKLFF
.	TRBV6-1	TRBD2	TRBJ2-3	TGTGCCAGCAGTGAAGTGGGAGGGGCGGTTAGCACAGATACGCAGTATTTT	CASSEVGGAVSTDTQYF
many	TRBV6-4	.	TRBJ2-2	TGTGCCAGCAGTGACGCTGAGTCCGGGGAGCTGTTTTTT	CASSDAESGELFF
.	TRBV28	.	TRBJ1-2	TGTGCCAGCAGTTTAGCCGACGCAGGCTCTAACTATGGCTACACCTTC	CASSLADAGSNYGYTF
.	TRBV5-4	TRBD2	TRBJ2-3	TGTGCCAGCAGCGAACTAGCGGGATCAGATACGCAGTATTTT	CASSELAGSDTQYF
.	TRBV15	TRBD1	TRBJ2-5	TGTGCCACCAGCAGAGGGGGCAGACAGGGGTCCCAAGAGACCCAGTACTTC	CATSRGGRQGSQETQYF
.	TRBV29-1	TRBD1	TRBJ2-2	TGCAGCGGGCTTTTAGGGGGCCTGAACACCGGGGAGCTGTTTTTT	CSGLLGGLNTGELFF
many	TRBV9	.	TRBJ1-3	TGTGCCAGCAGGCAGGGTCCCAGCTCTGGAAACACCATATATTTT	CASRQGPSSGNTIYF